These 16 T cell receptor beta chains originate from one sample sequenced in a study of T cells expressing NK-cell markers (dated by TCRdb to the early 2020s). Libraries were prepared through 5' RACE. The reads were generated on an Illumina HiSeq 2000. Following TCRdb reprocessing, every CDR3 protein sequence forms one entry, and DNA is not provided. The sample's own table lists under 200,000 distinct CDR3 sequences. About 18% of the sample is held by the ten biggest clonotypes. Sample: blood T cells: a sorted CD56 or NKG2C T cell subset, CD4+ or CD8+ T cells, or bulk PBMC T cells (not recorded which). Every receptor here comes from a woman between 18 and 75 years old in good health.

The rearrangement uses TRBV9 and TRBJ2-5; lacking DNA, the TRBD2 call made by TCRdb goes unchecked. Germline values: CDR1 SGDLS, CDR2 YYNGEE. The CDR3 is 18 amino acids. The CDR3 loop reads CASSPQKVPGPMSETQYF.

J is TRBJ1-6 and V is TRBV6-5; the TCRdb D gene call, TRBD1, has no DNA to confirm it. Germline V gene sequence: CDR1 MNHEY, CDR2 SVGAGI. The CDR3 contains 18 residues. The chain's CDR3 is CASSYSVPGQGPGGALHF.

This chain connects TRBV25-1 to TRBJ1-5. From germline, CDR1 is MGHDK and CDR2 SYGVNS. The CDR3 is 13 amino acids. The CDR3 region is CASSDFLGRPQHF.

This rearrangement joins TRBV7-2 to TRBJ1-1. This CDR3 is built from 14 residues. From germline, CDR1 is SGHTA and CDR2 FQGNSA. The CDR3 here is CASSAYWVNTEAFF.

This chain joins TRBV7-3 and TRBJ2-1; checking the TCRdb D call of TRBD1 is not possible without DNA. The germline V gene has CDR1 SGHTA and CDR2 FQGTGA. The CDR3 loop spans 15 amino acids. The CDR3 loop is CASSLGGTTTNEQFF.

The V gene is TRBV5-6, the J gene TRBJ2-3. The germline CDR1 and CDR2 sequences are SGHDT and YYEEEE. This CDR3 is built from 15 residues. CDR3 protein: CASSLLILGTDTQYF.

This chain's CDR3 is CSARDLDRLPYEQYF. This rearrangement joins TRBV20-1 to TRBJ2-7; TCRdb picks TRBD1, but there is no DNA to check that call. This CDR3 has 15 amino acids. CDR1 is DFQATT and CDR2 is SNEGSKA in the germline V gene (reference sequence).

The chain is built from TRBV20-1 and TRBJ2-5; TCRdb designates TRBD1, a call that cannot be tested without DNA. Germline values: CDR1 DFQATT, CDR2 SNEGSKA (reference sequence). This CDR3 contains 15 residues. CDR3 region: CSARDPGRHQETQYF.

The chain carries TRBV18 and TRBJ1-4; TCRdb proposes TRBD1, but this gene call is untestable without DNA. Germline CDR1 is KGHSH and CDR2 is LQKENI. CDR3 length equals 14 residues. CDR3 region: CASSQTGVGEKLFF.

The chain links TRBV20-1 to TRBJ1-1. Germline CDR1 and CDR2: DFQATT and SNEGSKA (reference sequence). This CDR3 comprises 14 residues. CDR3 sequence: CSARLSGRNTEAFF.

The CDR3 loop reads CASSLFTGNEQFF. The chain has TRBV7-9 and TRBJ2-1; TCRdb lists TRBD1, though no DNA is available to test this call. The germline V gene has CDR1 SEHNR and CDR2 FQNEAQ (reference sequence). This CDR3 is 13 amino acids long.

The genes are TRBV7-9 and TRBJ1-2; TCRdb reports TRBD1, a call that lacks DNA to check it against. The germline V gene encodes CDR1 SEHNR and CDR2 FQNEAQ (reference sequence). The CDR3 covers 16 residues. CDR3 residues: CASSSRMETGVHGYTF.

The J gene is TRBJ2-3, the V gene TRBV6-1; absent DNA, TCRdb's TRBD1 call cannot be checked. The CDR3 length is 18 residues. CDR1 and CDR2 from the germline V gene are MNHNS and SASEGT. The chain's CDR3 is CASSERRGTPGGTDTQYF.

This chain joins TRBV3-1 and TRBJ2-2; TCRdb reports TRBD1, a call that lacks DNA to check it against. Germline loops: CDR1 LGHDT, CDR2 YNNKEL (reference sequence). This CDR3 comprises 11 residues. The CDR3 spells CACGRTGELFF.

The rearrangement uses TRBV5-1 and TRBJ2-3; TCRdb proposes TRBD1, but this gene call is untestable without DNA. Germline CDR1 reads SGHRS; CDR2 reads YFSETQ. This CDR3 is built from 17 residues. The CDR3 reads CASSLARGGSAPDTQYF.

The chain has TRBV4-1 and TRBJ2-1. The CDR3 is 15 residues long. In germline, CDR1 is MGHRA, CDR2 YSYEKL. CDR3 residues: CASSQDPQTYNEQFF.